This TCR beta chain was identified in a study of shared clonotypes between healthy human individuals. Study-level background: Per donor, three plates held CD4 naive cells, three held CD4 memory, two held CD8 naive and one held CD8 memory.

General study points: Since donors were few, the genetic and exposure-history diversity represented was limited. Memory subsets had estimated richness that was generally smaller than that of naive subsets. An expected dependence of interdonor clonotype sharing on sequencing depth was noted.

Generated by immunoSEQ multiplex PCR, the TCRdb table keeps only in-frame clones and is missing some. The data show about 2 million clones, 85% to 95% seen once. Deletions cut 5 bases from V and 5 bases from J, with 19 bases between. The CDR3 loop spans 15 amino acids. Germline CDR1 is MDHEN and CDR2 is SYDVKM. In regard to this clone: What it binds is not known.

The chain joins TRBV28 to TRBJ2-7, with D tentatively TRBD2 (6 bases). The TCR originated in a man younger than 30 in good health. The material sequenced was naive CD4+ T cells sorted from blood. Subset here: CD45RA+ positively selected. In DNA, the CDR3 is TGTGCCAGCAGTCTCCCGACAGCCGGCGGGGACGAGCAGTACTTC. It is translated as CASSLPTAGGDEQYF.